This T cell receptor (beta chain) stems from a study of blood T cell repertoires in COVID-19. Study summary: Samples came from the United States, Italy and Spain, spanning acute and convalescent COVID-19.

Germline V lookup: CDR1 SGHRS, CDR2 YFSETQ. With V trimmed by 4 bases and J by 3 bases, 10 bases remained unmatched. The CDR3 contains 16 residues. Symptom resolution, clearance, or two negative PCRs marked the recovered donors of Cohort 3. Generated by immunoSEQ multiplex PCR, the TCRdb table keeps only in-frame clones and is missing some. The table records approximately 200,000 clones, about four fifths of them present only once. The sample consisted of PBMCs or T cells enriched from blood (not recorded which). This chain connects TRBV5-1 to TRBJ1-3; 7 positions match TRBD1. The clonotype originates from a middle-aged man who had recovered from COVID-19. CDR3 sequence reads: CASSPGYGTVGNTIYF. In DNA, the CDR3 is TGCGCCAGCAGCCCGGGGTACGGGACAGTTGGAAACACCATATATTTT.